Listed below are T cell receptor beta chains from one sample, sequenced in a study of CD8+CD57+ T cells in acquired aplastic anemia. TCRdb reprocessed the reads via MiXCR and lists one record per CDR3 protein. The sample lists more than 150,000 distinct CDR3 sequences, 45% to 50% seen once, with roughly 3% in the top ten. Sequencing was carried out using sorted CD4+, CD8+, or CD8+CD57+ T cells (not recorded which) from PBMCs. The source is a human donor in good health. Each CDR3 is given with its conserved first and last residue. The D gene is left open where the match is weak. Size is stated for part of the rows, as once, few or many counts, or as a class when the clone is expanded.

TRBV19,TRBD2,many,TRBJ2-2,TGTGCCAGTGCATCGTGGGAGGGTAGAGCCGGGGAGCTGTTTTTT,CASASWEGRAGELFF
TRBV6-5,TRBD1,.,TRBJ2-7,TGTGCCAGCAGTTTCCGGGACAGGGGCTACGAGCAGTACTTC,CASSFRDRGYEQYF
TRBV30,TRBD2,few,TRBJ2-3,TGTGCCTGGAGTAAACTAGCGGTCACCTCAGATACGCAGTATTTT,CAWSKLAVTSDTQYF
TRBV19,TRBD2,.,TRBJ2-1,TGTGCCAGTAGTAATTCGGCGGGAGGCCTCTACAATGAGCAGTTCTTC,CASSNSAGGLYNEQFF
TRBV20-1,TRBD2,.,TRBJ2-3,TGCAGTGCTCGGACTAGCGGGGGCCCAGATACGCAGTATTTT,CSARTSGGPDTQYF
TRBV30,.,.,TRBJ1-1,TGTGCCTGGAGTGGCCCGGGGGCTGTGAACACTGAAGCTTTCTTT,CAWSGPGAVNTEAFF
TRBV2,TRBD2,.,TRBJ2-3,TGTGCCAGCAGTGAACTAGCGGGATTAGCTACGCAGTATTTT,CASSELAGLATQYF
TRBV2,TRBD2,many,TRBJ2-5,TGTGCCAGCAGTGAATCACTAGCGGGAGTCGAGACCCAGTACTTC,CASSESLAGVETQYF
TRBV29-1,.,.,TRBJ1-2,TGCAGCGTTGAGATCCTTAACTATGGCTACACCTTC,CSVEILNYGYTF
TRBV24-1,TRBD1,.,TRBJ1-2,TGTGCCACCAGTGACCGCCGCGGGGGAGGGGGCGATGGCTACACCTTC,CATSDRRGGGGDGYTF
TRBV7-9,.,.,TRBJ2-2,TGTGCCAGCAGCATCAGAGTCGGGGAGCTGTTTTTT,CASSIRVGELFF
TRBV19,TRBD1,many,TRBJ2-2,TGTGCCAGTAGTTGGGACAGGCACACCGGGGAGCTGTTTTTT,CASSWDRHTGELFF
TRBV10-1,TRBD2,few,TRBJ2-7,TGCGCCAGCAGTGAGAACCTAGCGGGTCCCTACGAGCAGTACTTC,CASSENLAGPYEQYF
TRBV7-6,.,.,TRBJ1-5,TGTGCCAGCAGCTTAGTGCAGGGTTCCCAGCCCCAGCATTTT,CASSLVQGSQPQHF
TRBV19,.,many,TRBJ1-1,TGTGCCAGTAGACAGGGTCTCGTCACTGAAGCTTTCTTT,CASRQGLVTEAFF
TRBV20-1,TRBD2,many,TRBJ2-7,TGCAGTGCCACTCGTACCGGGAGGGCCGGTGAGCAGTACTTC,CSATRTGRAGEQYF
TRBV7-2,TRBD2,many,TRBJ2-1,TGTGCCAGCAGCTTACTAGCGGGAGTCGATGAGCAGTTCTTC,CASSLLAGVDEQFF
TRBV19,TRBD1,many,TRBJ1-6,TGTGCCAGTAGTATTCAGGGGGAAAATTCACCCCTCCACTTT,CASSIQGENSPLHF
TRBV20-1,TRBD1,few,TRBJ2-5,TGCAGTGCTAAAGGACAGGACCAAGAGACCCAGTACTTC,CSAKGQDQETQYF
TRBV24-1,.,many,TRBJ2-3,TGTGCCACCAGTGTTGGTAGCACAGATACGCAGTATTTT,CATSVGSTDTQYF
TRBV24-1,.,many,TRBJ1-5,TGTGCCACCAGTGATAGGGCAGGGAACGAGCCCCAGCATTTT,CATSDRAGNEPQHF
TRBV19,.,many,TRBJ2-7,TGTGCCAGTAGTATCCGAGGGCCCCGCTCCTACGAGCAGTACTTC,CASSIRGPRSYEQYF
TRBV7-6,.,.,TRBJ1-1,TGTGCCAGCAGCTTAGGGCAGGGAGGCGGTGAAGCTTTCTTT,CASSLGQGGGEAFF
TRBV11-3,.,many,TRBJ2-7,TGTGCCAGCAGCTACGACCTGGCCTACGAGCAGTACTTC,CASSYDLAYEQYF
TRBV2,.,many,TRBJ1-4,TGTGCCAGCAGGAGCGGGCAAAAACTGTTTTTT,CASRSGQKLFF
TRBV15,.,.,TRBJ2-7,TGTGCCACCAGCAGAGATCCCCCATGGGAGTCCTACGAGCAGTACTTC,CATSRDPPWESYEQYF
TRBV6-2/TRBV6-3,.,many,TRBJ2-6,TGTGCCAGCAGAGCTTCGGGCGGTGGGGCCAACGTCCTGACTTTC,CASRASGGGANVLTF
TRBV12-3/TRBV12-4,.,.,TRBJ1-1,TGTGCCAGCAGCTCGACCGTAGGTGAAGCTTTCTTT,CASSSTVGEAFF
TRBV6-5,.,many,TRBJ2-7,TGTGCCAGCACCGTGGACAGTAGCTCCTACGAGCAGTACTTC,CASTVDSSSYEQYF
TRBV18,TRBD1,.,TRBJ2-6,TGTGCCAGCTCACGGGACAGGGGCTTTATTGGGGCCAACGTCCTGACTTTC,CASSRDRGFIGANVLTF
TRBV24-1,.,many,TRBJ2-2,TGTGCCACCAGTGATCCAGGGGCGCCCACCGGGGAGCTGTTTTTT,CATSDPGAPTGELFF
TRBV12-3/TRBV12-4,.,many,TRBJ1-1,TGTGCCAGCAGACCCAGAGAGAACACTGAAGCTTTCTTT,CASRPRENTEAFF
TRBV29-1,.,.,TRBJ1-1,TGCAGCATAATATCAGGACAGACACAAGCTTTCTTT,CSIISGQTQAFF